These 3 T cell receptor beta chains came from one sample sequenced in a study of T cells in narcolepsy. Generated by immunoSEQ multiplex PCR, the TCRdb table keeps only in-frame clones and is missing some. This sample has about 27,000 clones, with around 86% found just once. The sequenced sample consisted of CD45RA- memory CD4+ T cells from PBMCs. These receptor sequences come from a human donor with narcolepsy.

The rearrangement joins TRBV2 to TRBJ1-1; TRBD1 agrees at 7 bases. CDR3 length equals 13 residues. V dropped 2 bases and J dropped 3; count of bases not matched to a gene: 0. The V gene's germline CDR1 is SNHLY and CDR2 FYNNEI. CDR3 protein: CASSEQGDTEAFF. As DNA, the CDR3 is TGTGCCAGCAGTGAACAGGGGGACACTGAAGCTTTCTTT. Full variable domain (outside the CDR3, taken from reference TRBV2 and TRBJ1-1): EPEVTQTPSHQVTQMGQEVILRCVPISNHLYFYWYRQILGQKVEFLVSFYNNEISEKSEIFDDQFSVERPDGSNFTLKIRSTKLEDSAMYFCASSEQGDTEAFFGQGTRLTVV.

The chain carries TRBV6-6 and TRBJ1-1; D gene ambiguous. Per the germline V gene, CDR1 is MNHNY and CDR2 is SVGAGI (reference sequence). This CDR3 has 12 residues. The V gene lost 0 bases and the J gene lost 4 bases, with 3 bases spanning the gap. The chain's CDR3 is CASSYSSTEAFF. In DNA, the CDR3 is TGTGCCAGCAGTTACTCGTCCACTGAAGCTTTCTTT.

Concerning this clone itself: This specimen includes other DNA sequences encoding the same CDR3. This chain uses TRBV19 with TRBJ2-2; D unclear. CDR3 length: 12 residues. Germline assignment: CDR1 LNHDA and CDR2 SQIVND (reference sequence). V gave up 7 bases and J gave up 1 base, with 4 bases separating them. The DNA of the CDR3 is TGTGCCAGTAATTTGAACACCGGGGAGCTGTTTTTT. Its translation is CASNLNTGELFF.